This TCR beta chain was retrieved from a study of beta chain features in type 1 diabetes. For the study at large: Summed over all samples, the examined sorted cells came to 90 million to 120 million.

The germline V gene encodes CDR1 LNHNV and CDR2 YYDKDF (reference sequence). V shed 0 bases and J shed 4 bases, with 15 bases lying between them. The CDR3 covers 16 residues. Whole-study results and caveats: For Type 1 diabetes patients, all four CD4+ subsets carried TCRB CDR3s that were moderately but significantly shorter. For patients, the naive, central memory and Treg TCRB repertoires appeared more alike than for healthy donors.

Details on this clone: The antigen is undetermined.

Isolated RNA was reverse transcribed in full, so expressed TCRB transcripts were sequenced. Sequenced by immunoSEQ multiplex PCR; TCRdb stores in-frame clones only, minus some. The table records over 14,000 clones, 60% to 80% of them present only once. The sample consisted of stem cell memory CD4+ T cells from blood. The chain combines TRBV15 with TRBJ1-1; TRBD1 might be the D (6 bases). The clonotype comes from a woman younger than 35 with type 1 diabetes. CDR3 DNA sequence: TGTGCCACCAGCAGAGATAGGGGGACCTCAGGCACTGAAGCTTTCTTT. Protein: CATSRDRGTSGTEAFF.